Listed below are T cell receptor beta chains from one sample, sequenced in a study of Ad26.COV2.S vaccination and SARS-CoV-2 variants. Sequenced by immunoSEQ multiplex PCR; TCRdb stores in-frame clones only, minus some. Altogether about 280,000 clones are present, more than 70% being singletons, with the ten largest covering around 3%. The sample in question was peripheral blood, obtained in a trial of Ad26.COV2.S vaccine versus placebo. All receptors derive from a person aged 18-60 years who received the Ad26.COV2.S COVID-19 vaccine or a placebo. The CDR3 runs from the conserved cysteine through the conserved F or W. A D gene is named only where the DNA matches it firmly. Not every row has a clone size; where given, it reads once, few, many or a size class.

abundance: -; d_gene: -; v_gene: TRBV10-3; j_gene: TRBJ1-1; CDR3aa: CAISESIGLVSRGMTNTEAFF; CDR3nt: TGTGCCATCAGTGAGTCGATTGGTTTAGTGTCGAGGGGAATGACGAACACTGAAGCTTTCTTT
abundance: -; d_gene: TRBD2; v_gene: TRBV7-2; j_gene: TRBJ2-3; CDR3aa: CASSLVAGGDTQYF; CDR3nt: TGTGCCAGCAGCTTAGTAGCGGGAGGCGATACGCAGTATTTT
abundance: -; d_gene: TRBD2; v_gene: TRBV30; j_gene: TRBJ2-3; CDR3aa: CAWSFGLAGNTDTQYF; CDR3nt: TGTGCCTGGAGTTTTGGACTAGCGGGAAACACAGATACGCAGTATTTT
abundance: -; d_gene: -; v_gene: TRBV18; j_gene: TRBJ1-6; CDR3aa: CASSPWEGDVRSPLHF; CDR3nt: TGTGCCAGCTCACCATGGGAGGGTGATGTTCGATCACCCCTCCACTTT
abundance: once; d_gene: TRBD1; v_gene: TRBV19; j_gene: TRBJ2-1; CDR3aa: CASSIDGQAYNEQFF; CDR3nt: TGTGCCAGTAGTATAGATGGACAGGCCTACAATGAGCAGTTCTTC
abundance: -; d_gene: TRBD2; v_gene: TRBV5-1; j_gene: TRBJ2-7; CDR3aa: CASSFPTSGRYEQYF; CDR3nt: TGCGCCAGCAGCTTTCCGACTAGCGGGAGGTACGAGCAGTACTTC
abundance: -; d_gene: TRBD1; v_gene: TRBV4-1; j_gene: TRBJ1-6; CDR3aa: CASSQEVSDRGSPLHF; CDR3nt: TGCGCCAGCAGCCAAGAAGTTTCGGACAGGGGTTCACCCCTCCACTTT
abundance: -; d_gene: -; v_gene: TRBV29-1; j_gene: TRBJ1-1; CDR3aa: CSVEIGASTEAFF; CDR3nt: TGCAGCGTTGAAATCGGGGCAAGCACTGAAGCTTTCTTT
abundance: once; d_gene: -; v_gene: TRBV5-1; j_gene: TRBJ2-1; CDR3aa: CASSLGQPWRDNEQFF; CDR3nt: TGCGCCAGCAGCTTGGGACAGCCGTGGCGGGACAATGAGCAGTTCTTC
abundance: -; d_gene: -; v_gene: TRBV5-1; j_gene: TRBJ2-5; CDR3aa: CASSLEGSGQETQYF; CDR3nt: TGCGCCAGCAGCTTGGAGGGTAGCGGCCAAGAGACCCAGTACTTC
abundance: -; d_gene: -; v_gene: TRBV28; j_gene: TRBJ2-1; CDR3aa: CASSPPLGRGYNEQFF; CDR3nt: TGTGCCAGCAGTCCGCCCCTTGGGCGGGGCTACAATGAGCAGTTCTTC
abundance: -; d_gene: TRBD1; v_gene: TRBV3-1/TRBV3-2; j_gene: TRBJ1-4; CDR3aa: CASSPPGTGGEKLFF; CDR3nt: TGTGCCAGCAGTCCCCCCGGGACAGGGGGTGAAAAACTGTTTTTT
abundance: -; d_gene: -; v_gene: TRBV12-3/TRBV12-4; j_gene: TRBJ1-2; CDR3aa: CASSKPGRTLYTF; CDR3nt: TGTGCCAGCAGCAAACCGGGACGGACCCTCTACACCTTC
abundance: -; d_gene: TRBD1; v_gene: TRBV6-4; j_gene: TRBJ1-2; CDR3aa: CASSQTGGGYGYTF; CDR3nt: TGTGCCAGCAGTCAAACAGGGGGTGGCTATGGCTACACCTTC
abundance: -; d_gene: -; v_gene: TRBV12-3/TRBV12-4; j_gene: TRBJ1-4; CDR3aa: CASSRGDGEKLFF; CDR3nt: TGTGCCAGCAGCAGGGGCGACGGGGAAAAACTGTTTTTT
abundance: -; d_gene: TRBD1; v_gene: TRBV3-1/TRBV3-2; j_gene: TRBJ2-1; CDR3aa: CASSHSPTGTNEQFF; CDR3nt: TGTGCCAGCAGCCATTCCCCGACAGGGACGAATGAGCAGTTCTTC
abundance: -; d_gene: -; v_gene: TRBV6-1; j_gene: TRBJ2-1; CDR3aa: CASSEDQDTYNEQFF; CDR3nt: TGTGCCAGCAGTGAAGACCAGGACACTTACAATGAGCAGTTCTTC
abundance: -; d_gene: TRBD2; v_gene: TRBV19; j_gene: TRBJ2-3; CDR3aa: CASSSGLAGFTDTQYF; CDR3nt: TGTGCCAGTAGTTCGGGACTAGCGGGATTTACAGATACGCAGTATTTT
abundance: once; d_gene: TRBD2; v_gene: TRBV3-1/TRBV3-2; j_gene: TRBJ2-7; CDR3aa: CASSPQGGLAYEQYF; CDR3nt: TGTGCCAGCAGCCCGCAGGGAGGACTAGCCTACGAGCAGTACTTC
abundance: -; d_gene: -; v_gene: TRBV30; j_gene: TRBJ1-2; CDR3aa: CAWSVVPYNYGYTF; CDR3nt: TGTGCCTGGAGTGTGGTCCCCTATAACTATGGCTACACCTTC
abundance: few; d_gene: TRBD1; v_gene: TRBV2; j_gene: TRBJ2-2; CDR3aa: CASSYRDRTGELFF; CDR3nt: TGTGCCAGCAGTTACCGGGACAGAACCGGGGAGCTGTTTTTT
abundance: -; d_gene: TRBD2; v_gene: TRBV6-5; j_gene: TRBJ2-5; CDR3aa: CASSYPSGGKETQYF; CDR3nt: TGTGCCAGCAGTTACCCAAGCGGGGGAAAGGAGACCCAGTACTTC
abundance: -; d_gene: -; v_gene: TRBV6-2/TRBV6-3; j_gene: TRBJ1-1; CDR3aa: CASSAQANTEAFF; CDR3nt: TGTGCCAGCAGCGCACAGGCTAACACTGAAGCTTTCTTT
abundance: once; d_gene: TRBD1; v_gene: TRBV27; j_gene: TRBJ1-2; CDR3aa: CASSLTGGNYGYTF; CDR3nt: TGTGCCAGCAGTCTAACAGGGGGTAACTATGGCTACACCTTC
abundance: -; d_gene: -; v_gene: TRBV18; j_gene: TRBJ1-5; CDR3aa: CASSPSQGHRQPQHF; CDR3nt: TGTGCCAGCTCACCGTCACAGGGTCACCGTCAGCCCCAGCATTTT
abundance: -; d_gene: -; v_gene: TRBV7-8; j_gene: TRBJ2-1; CDR3aa: CASSTLRLNNEQFF; CDR3nt: TGTGCCAGCAGCACGCTCCGTTTAAACAATGAGCAGTTCTTC
abundance: -; d_gene: -; v_gene: TRBV7-9; j_gene: TRBJ1-6; CDR3aa: CASSKASYNSPLHF; CDR3nt: TGTGCCAGCAGCAAAGCCTCCTATAATTCACCCCTCCACTTT
abundance: once; d_gene: -; v_gene: TRBV29-1; j_gene: TRBJ2-1; CDR3aa: CSVLQGKGGGEQFF; CDR3nt: TGCAGCGTGCTACAGGGGAAGGGAGGTGGTGAGCAGTTCTTC